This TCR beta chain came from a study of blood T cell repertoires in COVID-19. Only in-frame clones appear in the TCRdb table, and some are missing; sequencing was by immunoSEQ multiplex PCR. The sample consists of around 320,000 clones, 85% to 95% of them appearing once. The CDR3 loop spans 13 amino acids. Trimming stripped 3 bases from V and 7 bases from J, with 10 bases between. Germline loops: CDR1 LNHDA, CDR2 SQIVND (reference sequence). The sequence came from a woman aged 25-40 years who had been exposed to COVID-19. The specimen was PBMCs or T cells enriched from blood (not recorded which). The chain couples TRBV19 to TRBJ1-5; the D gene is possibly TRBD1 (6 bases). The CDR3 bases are TGTGCCAGTAGTATGAACAGGGACCAGCCCCAGCATTTT. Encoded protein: CASSMNRDQPQHF.